This T cell receptor beta chain was documented in a study of metastatic and nonmetastatic thyroid tumors. With MiXCR, TCRdb reprocessed the PCR reads. The table records tens of thousands of clones, about 20% of them present only once. The CDR3 totals 15 residues. CDR1 and CDR2 from the germline V gene are SGDLS and YYNGEE. The ends were cut back, 0 bases at V and 4 bases at J, with 13 bases in the middle. There are many counts of this clone. Every patient underwent thyroid surgery untreated. This TCR was recovered from a female donor with papillary thyroid cancer or a benign thyroid nodule (not recorded which). Some clones in this sample may be carry-over from other donors' samples. Source material: blood. This chain uses TRBV9 with TRBJ1-2, with D perhaps TRBD1 (5 bases). CDR3 DNA: TGTGCCAGCAGCGTAGCTGCGGGGGAGGCCTATGGCTACACCTTC. This translates into CASSVAAGEAYGYTF. The whole variable domain, remainder taken from reference TRBV9 and TRBJ1-2, is DSGVTQTPKHLITATGQRVTLRCSPRSGDLSVYWYQQSLDQGLQFLIQYYNGEERAKGNILERFSAQQFPDLHSELNLSSLELGDSALYFCASSVAAGEAYGYTFGSGTRLTVV.